A single sample is the source of the 2 T cell receptor beta chains below, sequenced in a study of T-cell memory formation after mild COVID-19. TCRdb redid the calling of the 5' RACE reads with MiXCR, one entry per CDR3 protein. The sample yields 200,000 to 250,000 distinct CDR3 sequences, 9.5% to 10% seen once. Sequenced: PBMCs or a T cell subset sorted from them (not recorded which). The receptors were gathered from a man younger than 35 who had mild COVID-19 (a few samples of this study predate the infection). Cell type and time point are not known.

The rearrangement links TRBV20-1 to TRBJ2-5; 12 nucleotides align to TRBD2. CDR1 and CDR2 from the germline V gene are DFQATT and SNEGSKA (reference sequence). V lost 1 base, J lost 5 bases, and 8 bases stayed unmatched. The CDR3 consists of 16 residues. The DNA for the CDR3 is TGCAGTGCTAGAGGCACGACTAGCGGGGGTGCGGAGACCCAGTACTTC. Protein product: CSARGTTSGGAETQYF.

CDR3 amino acids: CASSQVLLVGTQYF. CDR3 in DNA: TGCGCCAGCAGCCAAGTTCTCCTAGTCGGGACCCAGTACTTC. The rearrangement links TRBV4-1 to TRBJ2-5; D remains unclear. Germline V lookup: CDR1 MGHRA, CDR2 YSYEKL. The CDR3 is 14 residues long. Between the trimmed V and J ends, which lost 1 base and 7 bases, there was a span of 13 bases.